Listed below are T cell receptor beta chains from one sample, sequenced in a study of response to subunit inactivated influenza vaccine. TCRdb independently ran MiXCR on the RT-PCR reads; one entry per CDR3 protein. The data hold more than 600,000 distinct CDR3 sequences, with approximately 17% observed a single time. Sequencing was performed on PBMCs from blood, taken 4 to 6 days after vaccination. These receptors were taken from a man in his forties or fifties who received an inactivated influenza vaccine. Each CDR3 is given with its conserved first and last residue. Fields, in order: clone size, J gene, D gene, V gene, CDR3 DNA, CDR3 protein. D genes are given only for firm matches. Only some rows state a clone size, as once, few, many or a class for expanded clones.

NA TRBJ2-5 TRBD1 TRBV12-3/TRBV12-4 TGTGCCAGCAGTTTCTCGACAGGGGCTAAGCAAGAGACCCAGTACTTC CASSFSTGAKQETQYF
NA TRBJ2-2 TRBD1 TRBV7-6 TGTGCCAGCAGCGCGCAGGGGGATGGATGGACCGGGGAGCTGTTTTTT CASSAQGDGWTGELFF
few TRBJ1-5 NA TRBV28 TGTGCCAGCAGTGCGACGCCCTCCTCGGGAAATCAGCCCCAGCATTTT CASSATPSSGNQPQHF
NA TRBJ2-3 NA TRBV11-2 TGTGCCAGCAGCTTAGGGGGGATCCGCTTCGGGAGCACAGATACGCAGTATTTT CASSLGGIRFGSTDTQYF
few TRBJ2-7 TRBD2 TRBV20-1 TGCAGTGCTAGAGAAGTAGCGGGAATTACCTACGAGCAGTACTTC CSAREVAGITYEQYF
few TRBJ1-5 NA TRBV20-1 TGCAGTGCTAGGGACAAGCCCAATCAGCCCCAGCATTTT CSARDKPNQPQHF
many TRBJ2-2 NA TRBV24-1 TGTGCCACCAGTAGTCACTTCACCGGGGAGCTGTTTTTT CATSSHFTGELFF
NA TRBJ2-1 NA TRBV9 TGTGCCAGCAGCGTAGAACCGAACAATGAGCAGTTCTTC CASSVEPNNEQFF
few TRBJ2-1 TRBD2 TRBV20-1 TGCAGTGCTCGGGAGGAGGAAGCGGGAGGGCCTTTTGAGCAGTTCTTC CSAREEEAGGPFEQFF
NA TRBJ1-1 NA TRBV5-1 TGCGCCAGCAGCTTGGGGGGAGGGTATATCACTGAAGCTTTCTTT CASSLGGGYITEAFF
many TRBJ2-3 TRBD2 TRBV7-6 TGTGCCAGCAGCTTAGTACTAGCGGGAGTAGGGGCAGATACGCAGTATTTT CASSLVLAGVGADTQYF
NA TRBJ2-5 NA TRBV6-5 TGTGCCAGCAGTTACTCGAGGAAGTTGAGCGTAAGAGAGACCCAGTACTTC CASSYSRKLSVRETQYF
few TRBJ2-3 TRBD2 TRBV5-8 TGTGCCAGCAGCCCTGAAGCGGGACGGGGCACAGATACGCAGTATTTT CASSPEAGRGTDTQYF
NA TRBJ2-1 TRBD1 TRBV15 TGTGCCACCAGCAGGGCCCCGGGACAGGGGAGCTCCTACAATGAGCAGTTCTTC CATSRAPGQGSSYNEQFF
few TRBJ2-5 TRBD2 TRBV7-2 TGTGCCAGCAGCTTAGCGCTGGCTAGCGGGAGAGCCACCCCAGAGACCCAGTACTTC CASSLALASGRATPETQYF
NA TRBJ2-1 TRBD2 TRBV27 TGTGCCAGCATGACGCGGGGGGCGCGGAATGAGCAGTTCTTC CASMTRGARNEQFF
few TRBJ2-7 TRBD2 TRBV20-1 TGCAGTGCCTATACTAGCGGGTCCTACGAGCAGTACTTC CSAYTSGSYEQYF
NA TRBJ1-2 NA TRBV7-9 TGTGCCAGCAGCGGGGGGGCAGGGAACTATGGCTACACCTTC CASSGGAGNYGYTF
few TRBJ2-2 TRBD2 TRBV10-2 TGCGCCAGCAGTGAGGGGACTATCGGGGAGCTGTTTTTT CASSEGTIGELFF
few TRBJ1-6 TRBD1 TRBV20-1 TGCAGTGCTAGTAGACAGGGCCATAATTCACCCCTCCACTTT CSASRQGHNSPLHF
few TRBJ1-3 TRBD1 TRBV4-3 TGCGCCAGCAGCCGCCATACAGGGGGCGGAGGAAACACCATATATTTT CASSRHTGGGGNTIYF
NA TRBJ1-3 NA TRBV7-2 TGTGCCAGCAGCCGCGGTGGGACTTCTGGAAACACCATATATTTT CASSRGGTSGNTIYF
few TRBJ2-5 NA TRBV3-1 TGTGCCAGCAGCCAAGTCGAGGTGACCCAGTACTTC CASSQVEVTQYF
NA TRBJ2-6 NA TRBV12-3/TRBV12-4 TGTGCCAGCAGTTCAGAGGGGGCTGGGGCCAACGTCCTGACTTTC CASSSEGAGANVLTF
few TRBJ2-3 TRBD2 TRBV20-1 TGCAGTGCTAGCGCACTAGCGGGTGACACAGATACGCAGTATTTT CSASALAGDTDTQYF
few TRBJ1-2 NA TRBV24-1 TGTGCCACCAGTGGAGGGGACTATGGCTACACCTTC CATSGGDYGYTF
few TRBJ2-5 TRBD2 TRBV5-1 TGCGCCAGCAGCTTGACCATAGCGGGAGGGCCGCAAGAGACCCAGTACTTC CASSLTIAGGPQETQYF
few TRBJ2-3 TRBD2 TRBV12-3/TRBV12-4 TGTGCCAGCAGTCTAGCGGGGGGGCCCGCAGATACGCAGTATTTT CASSLAGGPADTQYF
few TRBJ2-3 NA TRBV10-3 TGTGCCATCAGTGAAGGGGACTTTACAGATACGCAGTATTTT CAISEGDFTDTQYF
few TRBJ1-2 TRBD1 TRBV7-2 TGTGCCAGCAGCCCCAAAGCAGGGGGTAGTAGTGGCTACACCTTC CASSPKAGGSSGYTF
NA TRBJ2-3 TRBD2 TRBV12-3/TRBV12-4 TGTGCCAGCAGCGCCAGCCGGGCGGGAGCGGGGGGGCCTTGGACAGATACGCAGTATTTT CASSASRAGAGGPWTDTQYF
NA TRBJ1-2 NA TRBV7-9 TGTGCCAGCAGCTTACCGAATAACTATGGCTACACCTTC CASSLPNNYGYTF
NA TRBJ2-3 TRBD2 TRBV6-1 TGTGCCAGCACCCTGACTAGCGGGAGGTTCACAGATACGCAGTATTTT CASTLTSGRFTDTQYF
few TRBJ2-7 NA TRBV4-3 TGCGCCAGCAGCCAAGATGCCTCACTCTCCTACGAGCAGTACTTC CASSQDASLSYEQYF
NA TRBJ2-7 TRBD2 TRBV4-3 TGCGCCAGCATCATAGCGGGGACTCGATACTACGAGCAGTACTTC CASIIAGTRYYEQYF
NA TRBJ1-5 NA TRBV7-2 TGTGCCAGCAGCTTAGGGGGGCATCAGCCCCAGCATTTT CASSLGGHQPQHF
many TRBJ2-1 TRBD2 TRBV10-3 TGTGCCATCAGTCTGGGCGGGGGGGCCGTTGGCAATGAGCAGTTCTTC CAISLGGGAVGNEQFF